This passage covers 22 T cell receptor beta chains from one sample sequenced in a study of identical twins. TCRdb re-called the 5' RACE reads through MiXCR, storing one row per CDR3 protein. The repertoire consists of 550,000 to 800,000 distinct CDR3 sequences, with about 7.6% occurring once and the leading ten covering about 1.6%. A further study also used this sample, focusing on yellow fever vaccine responses in identical twins.

Sequences were obtained from PBMCs. The receptors were gathered from a woman aged 18 to 35 in good health.

This clonotype was seen only a few times. The chain combines TRBV11-2 with TRBJ2-5; D gene unclear. V was pared by 4 bases and J by 5 bases, with 11 bases between. Germline CDR1 reads SGHAT; CDR2 reads FQNNGV. This CDR3 contains 13 residues. The CDR3 spells CASSSRTEETQYF. The CDR3 DNA reads as TGTGCCAGCAGCTCCAGGACGGAGGAGACCCAGTACTTC.

This clonotype has just a few counts. The DNA of the CDR3 is TGCAGTGCTAGAGACCCGACTAGTGTCGGCTACGAGCAGTACTTC. Amino acid sequence: CSARDPTSVGYEQYF. The chain uses TRBV20-1 and TRBJ2-7; a possible D gene is TRBD2 (6 bases). The CDR3 sequence is 15 residues long. Trimming stripped 0 bases from V and 3 bases from J, with 15 bases between. CDR1 is DFQATT and CDR2 is SNEGSKA in the germline V gene (reference sequence).

This clonotype was seen a handful of times. The rearrangement joins TRBV4-1 to TRBJ2-7; no clear D gene. CDR3 length: 14 amino acids. V dropped 1 base and J dropped 3 bases, with 10 bases sitting between them. CDR1 is MGHRA and CDR2 is YSYEKL in the germline V gene. The CDR3 is CASSQGFLGYEQYF. DNA of the CDR3: TGCGCCAGCAGCCAAGGATTTTTGGGCTACGAGCAGTACTTC.

This clonotype was counted at least ten times. V gene TRBV29-1 combines with J gene TRBJ2-2; D ambiguous. The CDR3 has 14 amino acids. CDR1 is SQVTM and CDR2 is ANQGSEA in the germline V gene. The CDR3 spells CSASAGSNTGELFF. CDR3 DNA: TGCAGTGCTTCAGCTGGCTCGAACACCGGGGAGCTGTTTTTT.

J is TRBJ1-5 and V is TRBV15, with D tentatively TRBD1 (5 bases). Between the trimmed V and J ends, which lost 1 base and 2 bases, there was a span of 12 bases. Per the germline V gene, CDR1 is LNHNV and CDR2 is YYDKDF (reference sequence). The CDR3 is 16 residues long. CDR3 amino acids: CATSRVGRVGNQPQHF. The DNA for the CDR3 is TGTGCCACCAGCAGAGTAGGCAGGGTGGGCAATCAGCCCCAGCATTTT.

The chain joins TRBV6-5 to TRBJ2-7; 8 nucleotides match TRBD1. The CDR3 runs 14 residues. From germline, CDR1 is MNHEY and CDR2 SVGAGI. V shed 5 bases, J shed 3 bases, and the junction held 6 bases outside the gene matches. The CDR3 nucleotides are TGTGCCAGCAGTCCAGCCGACAGGGGCTACGAGCAGTACGTC. Encoded protein: CASSPADRGYEQYV.

V gene TRBV5-5 combines with J gene TRBJ2-2; 11 bases agree with TRBD1. The trim removed 1 base at V and 2 bases at J, leaving 7 bases unmatched. From germline, CDR1 is SGHKS and CDR2 YYEKEE (reference sequence). The CDR3 is 18 residues long. CDR3 bases: TGTGCCAGCAGCTTGCTTGGACAGGGGGCTGGTAACACCGGGGAGCTGTTTTTT. Its translation: CASSLLGQGAGNTGELFF.

This clonotype was recorded many times. J is TRBJ2-2 and V is TRBV4-2; D is ambiguous. Trimming took off 2 bases at V and 0 bases at J, with 10 bases between the two ends. The germline gives CDR1 LGHNA, CDR2 YNFKEQ. The CDR3 extends over 16 amino acids. For the CDR3, the DNA is TGTGCCAGCAGCCAAACCGGACGGACGAACACCGGGGAGCTGTTTTTT. It codes for CASSQTGRTNTGELFF.

This clonotype was found many times. The V call is TRBV5-1, the J call TRBJ2-1; D could derive from TRBD1 or TRBD2 (5 bases each). Germline loops: CDR1 SGHRS, CDR2 YFSETQ. V was shortened by 1 base and J by 5 bases, with 22 bases between the two germline ends. This CDR3 is 18 amino acids long. CDR3 residues: CASSLWVCGLRGHNEQFF. The DNA of the CDR3 is TGCGCCAGCAGCTTGTGGGTGTGTGGCTTAAGGGGACACAATGAGCAGTTCTTC.

This clonotype was picked up many times. The chain has TRBV18 and TRBJ2-1, with 10 nucleotides matching TRBD2. The CDR3 has 16 amino acids. Trimming cost V 1 base and J 8 bases; bases outside gene matches: 8. The germline gives CDR1 KGHSH, CDR2 LQKENI. CDR3 bases: TGTGCCAGCTCACCACTGCTAGCGGGAGTTTCCGATGAGCAGTTCTTC. It codes for CASSPLLAGVSDEQFF.

This clonotype was found a few times. The chain's CDR3 is CATSGHHTGELFF. CDR3 DNA: TGTGCCACCAGCGGACACCACACCGGGGAGCTGTTTTTT. The chain recombines TRBV15 with TRBJ2-2, with a possible D match to TRBD1 (5 bases). This CDR3 has 13 amino acids. The germline V gene encodes CDR1 LNHNV and CDR2 YYDKDF (reference sequence). The V gene lost 5 bases and the J gene lost 3 bases, with 7 bases spanning the gap.

This clonotype was detected a few times. This sequence joins TRBV7-9 and TRBJ1-4, with TRBD1 matching 9 bases. Germline V gene data show CDR1 as SEHNR and CDR2 as FQNEAQ (reference sequence). The CDR3 is made up of 15 amino acids. The trim removed 5 bases at V and 7 bases at J, leaving 8 bases unmatched. The CDR3 DNA is TGTGCCAGCAGCGAGACAGGGGGAAGAGGTGAAAAACTGTTTTTT. Translation gives CASSETGGRGEKLFF.

There are many counts of this clonotype. V and J are TRBV4-2 and TRBJ1-4, with a weak D call TRBD1 (5 bases). Trimming left V 0 bases short and J 3 bases short, with 14 bases between. Germline CDR1 reads LGHNA; CDR2 reads YNFKEQ. CDR3 length equals 17 residues. Written as DNA, the CDR3 is TGTGCCAGCAGCCAAGAAGACAGCCGCGCCGCTAATGAAAAACTGTTTTTT. Translation gives CASSQEDSRAANEKLFF.

This clonotype was detected ten times or more. The chain links TRBV12-3 or TRBV12-4 to TRBJ2-2; 8 bases align to TRBD2. The J segment lost 5 bases and the V segment lost 1 base, leaving 6 bases of the junction unmatched. This CDR3 region has 16 residues. CDR3 nucleotide sequence: TGTGCCAGCAGTTTAGGTCTTAGCGGGATTACCGGGGAGCTGTTTTTT. The encoded protein is CASSLGLSGITGELFF.

This clonotype was recorded many times. The gene calls are TRBV6-1 and TRBJ2-3, with D maybe TRBD1 (6 bases). The CDR3 sequence is 12 residues long. CDR1 and CDR2 from the germline V gene are MNHNS and SASEGT. Trimming took off 10 bases at V and 2 bases at J, with 10 bases between the two ends. CDR3 in amino acids: CATRGSTDTQYF. The CDR3 DNA is TGTGCCACCAGGGGATCCACAGATACGCAGTATTTT.

This clonotype showed up many times. The rearrangement uses TRBV29-1 and TRBJ2-1; 7 nucleotides match TRBD1. After removal of 0 bases from V and 7 bases from J, the junction contained 18 bases not matched to a gene. CDR1 SQVTM and CDR2 ANQGSEA come from the germline V gene. The CDR3 has 18 residues. The CDR3 region is CSVEDSFNTGARWNEQFF. The CDR3 bases are TGCAGCGTTGAAGATTCGTTTAATACAGGGGCTCGTTGGAATGAGCAGTTCTTC.

In DNA form, the CDR3 reads TGCAGCGTGATGGGGGACTTTCTCACAGATACGCAGTATTTT. Amino acid sequence: CSVMGDFLTDTQYF. This chain connects TRBV29-1 to TRBJ2-3; D is perhaps TRBD2 (6 bases). The CDR3 is 14 amino acids. Trimming removed 6 bases at V and 2 bases at J, with 15 bases between. CDR1 is SQVTM and CDR2 is ANQGSEA in the germline V gene.

Ten or more counts support this clonotype. V and J are TRBV20-1 and TRBJ2-5; D call uncertain. The V gene's germline CDR1 is DFQATT and CDR2 SNEGSKA (reference sequence). The CDR3 has 11 residues. V lost 0 bases to trimming and J lost 5 bases, with 4 bases between them. The CDR3 DNA reads TGCAGTGCTAGAGAGGGGGAGACCCAGTACTTC. Residues: CSAREGETQYF.

This chain links TRBV6-6 with TRBJ1-4; D not resolved. There are 13 residues in the CDR3. Between the trimmed V and J ends, which lost 7 bases and 0 bases, there was a span of 6 bases. CDR1 and CDR2 from the germline V gene are MNHNY and SVGAGI (reference sequence). The CDR3 DNA reads TGTGCCAGCAAAGATGCAACTAATGAAAAACTGTTTTTT. Translation: CASKDATNEKLFF.

This clonotype was counted a few times. The chain employs TRBV12-3 or TRBV12-4 and TRBJ1-1; no firm D call. V was pared by 6 bases and J by 11 bases, with 13 bases between. The length of the CDR3 is 11 residues. CDR3 sequence: CASSPRNSAFF. The CDR3 coding sequence is TGTGCCAGCAGCCCCCGTAACTCGGCTTTCTTT.

The chain carries TRBV4-1 and TRBJ2-1, with TRBD2 matching over 7 bases. Germline lookup yields CDR1 MGHRA and CDR2 YSYEKL. The CDR3 runs 17 residues. Trimming cost V 0 bases and J 5 bases; bases outside gene matches: 10. CDR3 sequence: CASSQDRWEGGNNEQFF. CDR3 nucleotide sequence: TGCGCCAGCAGCCAAGACAGGTGGGAGGGTGGGAACAATGAGCAGTTCTTC.

The CDR3 sequence is CASSRTGPGELFF. CDR3 DNA: TGCGCCAGCAGCCGGACGGGGCCCGGGGAGCTGTTTTTT. The genes are TRBV5-1 and TRBJ2-2, with D perhaps TRBD1 or TRBD2 (5 bases each). The CDR3 runs 13 residues. Germline V CDR1 and CDR2: SGHRS, YFSETQ. Trimming stripped 4 bases from V and 6 bases from J, with 10 bases between.